Following are 27 T cell receptor beta chains from one sample sequenced in a study of OX40 agonist ivuxolimab in advanced cancers. Sequencing used immunoSEQ multiplex PCR; TCRdb keeps in-frame clones, though not all of them. The table has fewer than 45,000 clones, 85% to 90% seen once. The sample in question was CD4+ or CD8+ T cells sorted from blood, obtained in a trial of the OX40 agonist ivuxolimab. The receptors derive from an adult with an advanced solid tumor such as melanoma, head and neck, liver or kidney cancer.

The CDR3 loop is CATSREPDRGGEQYF. CDR3 bases: TGTGCCACCAGCAGAGAACCGGACAGGGGTGGCGAGCAGTACTTC. The V gene is TRBV15, the J gene TRBJ2-7; 9 bases are a match to TRBD1. V shed 0 bases, J shed 6 bases, and the junction held 6 bases outside the gene matches. Germline CDR1 LNHNV, CDR2 YYDKDF (reference sequence). The CDR3 has 15 amino acids.

The chain combines TRBV4-1 with TRBJ1-2; tentatively, D is TRBD1 (6 bases). The CDR3 covers 17 residues. The V end was cut by 2 bases, the J end by 0 bases, with 16 bases between. Germline lookup yields CDR1 MGHRA and CDR2 YSYEKL. The DNA of the CDR3 is TGCGCCAGCAGCCAACTGAGCTCAGGGGTTACTAACTATGGCTACACCTTC. Translated: CASSQLSSGVTNYGYTF.

The chain carries TRBV19 and TRBJ1-5; a possible D gene is TRBD1 (6 bases). Trimming removed 1 base at V and 9 bases at J, with 16 bases between. Germline CDR1 is LNHDA and CDR2 is SQIVND (reference sequence). This CDR3 contains 15 residues. The CDR3 is CASSIAGGVLRPQHF. The CDR3 region has the DNA TGTGCCAGTAGTATAGCGGGGGGCGTCTTAAGGCCCCAGCATTTT.

The chain couples TRBV5-6 to TRBJ1-2; TRBD1 matches 8 bases. The V and J ends lost 4 bases and 2 bases, in that order; junction bases with no gene match: 4. The germline CDR1 and CDR2 sequences are SGHDT and YYEEEE. CDR3 size: 14 residues. The DNA for the CDR3 is TGTGCCAGCAGCGGTCGACAGGGGAACTATGGCTACACCTTC. Its protein product is CASSGRQGNYGYTF.

This sequence joins TRBV2 and TRBJ1-2; TRBD1 aligns across 8 bases. The V segment lost 6 bases and the J segment 8 bases; nucleotides outside the gene matches: 11. The CDR3 length is 14 residues. CDR1 is SNHLY and CDR2 is FYNNEI in the germline V gene. CDR3 loop: CASSYDRGSRGYTF. CDR3 DNA: TGTGCCAGCAGCTATGACAGGGGCTCGAGAGGCTACACCTTC.

The chain carries TRBV5-1 and TRBJ2-1; D not resolved. The ends were cut back, 0 bases at V and 8 bases at J, with 9 bases in the middle. This CDR3 contains 13 residues. From germline, CDR1 is SGHRS and CDR2 YFSETQ. The DNA for the CDR3 is TGCGCCAGCAGCTTGGGAGTAATTGATGAGCAGTTCTTC. Translated: CASSLGVIDEQFF.

The chain links TRBV4-1 to TRBJ2-2, with 11 bases aligning to TRBD2. This CDR3 region has 16 residues. Trimming cost V 4 bases and J 4 bases; bases outside gene matches: 5. CDR1 and CDR2 from the germline V gene are MGHRA and YSYEKL. The CDR3 is CASSLGTSGSTGELFF. CDR3 in DNA: TGCGCCAGCAGCCTCGGGACTAGCGGTTCCACCGGGGAGCTGTTTTTT.

The V and J genes are TRBV10-3 and TRBJ1-1, with 7 bases identical to TRBD1. This CDR3 is 16 amino acids long. Germline V CDR1 and CDR2: ENHRY, SYGVKD. J gave up 1 base and V 3 bases, and 8 bases lay outside the gene matches. DNA for the CDR3: TGTGCCATCAGTGAAGTACGGAGACAGGGGAACACTGAAGCTTTCTTT. This sequence encodes CAISEVRRQGNTEAFF.

This sequence joins TRBV25-1 and TRBJ2-4, with a weak D call TRBD2 (5 bases). The V end was cut by 8 bases, the J end by 4 bases, with 12 bases between. Per germline, CDR1 MGHDK and CDR2 SYGVNS. This CDR3 is built from 13 residues. This CDR3 is CASAPRGKNIQYF. Here the CDR3 DNA reads TGTGCCAGCGCCCCCCGAGGGAAAAACATTCAGTACTTC.

Worth noting for this clone: The CDR3 end shows no conserved phenylalanine or tryptophan, and so a read error is likely. Additional DNA sequences in this sample encode the identical CDR3. This chain uses TRBV11-1 with TRBJ1-6; D may be TRBD1 (6 bases). The CDR3 contains 14 residues. V was cut by 1 base and J by 10 bases, with 11 bases left in between. CDR1 and CDR2 from the germline V gene are SGHAT and FQDESV (reference sequence). CDR3 sequence reads: CASSLEGGKSPLHL. Here the CDR3 DNA reads TGTGCCAGCAGCTTAGAGGGGGGAAAATCACCCCTCCACCTT.

This chain uses TRBV29-1 with TRBJ2-3, with 7 nucleotides matching TRBD1. With V trimmed by 3 bases and J by 0 bases, 6 bases remained unmatched. The CDR3 extends over 15 amino acids. In germline, CDR1 is SQVTM, CDR2 ANQGSEA. The CDR3, as DNA: TGCAGCGTTGAGATGACAGGGATTAGCACAGATACGCAGTATTTT. Amino acid sequence: CSVEMTGISTDTQYF.

V gene TRBV6-1 combines with J gene TRBJ1-5; TRBD1 matches at 7 bases. This CDR3 has 14 amino acids. Trimming at V came to 8 bases and at J to 3 bases, leaving 7 bases not matched to a gene. Germline-derived CDR1 and CDR2 are MNHNS and SASEGT. The chain's CDR3 is CASELQGINQPQHF. The CDR3 DNA is TGTGCCAGCGAGCTACAGGGGATCAATCAGCCCCAGCATTTT.

V is TRBV5-5 and J is TRBJ2-1; 9 positions agree with TRBD1. The germline V gene encodes CDR1 SGHKS and CDR2 YYEKEE (reference sequence). The CDR3 has 16 residues. V lost 0 bases and J lost 7; bases outside the gene matches: 8. The CDR3: CASSLVTGGLRNEQFF. The DNA for the CDR3 is TGTGCCAGCAGCTTGGTAACAGGGGGCTTAAGGAATGAGCAGTTCTTC.

This CDR3 is CASSLGSLTSNSPLHF. The CDR3 DNA sequence: TGTGCCAGCAGCTTGGGAAGCCTAACCTCTAATTCACCCCTCCACTTT. The rearrangement links TRBV5-4 to TRBJ1-6; D is uncertain. Trimming removed 0 bases from V and 6 bases from J, with 13 bases in between. CDR3 length: 16 amino acids. Germline V CDR1 and CDR2: SGHNT, YYREEE (reference sequence). The full variable domain, its missing parts supplied by reference TRBV5-4 and TRBJ1-6, is ETGVTQSPTHLIKTRGQQVTLRCSSQSGHNTVSWYQQALGQGPQFIFQYYREEENGRGNFPPRFSGLQFPNYSSELNVNALELDDSALYLCASSLGSLTSNSPLHFGNGTRLTVT.

V and J are TRBV18 and TRBJ1-5, with D uncertain. Germline CDR1 and CDR2: KGHSH and LQKENI. The CDR3 runs to 14 residues. Trimming removed 1 base at V and 5 bases at J, with 9 bases between. The CDR3 nucleotides read TGTGCCAGCTCACCACTTGCGTCCGATCAGCCCCAGCATTTT. Translated: CASSPLASDQPQHF.

The chain carries TRBV7-3 and TRBJ2-1; perhaps TRBD2 as D (7 bases). The V gene's germline CDR1 is SGHTA and CDR2 FQGTGA. The CDR3 is 18 amino acids. V dropped 5 bases and J dropped 1 base, with 21 bases sitting between them. The CDR3 region is CASSPWTSGGPSYNEQFF. The CDR3 coding sequence is TGTGCCAGCAGCCCGTGGACTAGTGGGGGGCCATCCTACAATGAGCAGTTCTTC.

This chain connects TRBV6-1 to TRBJ1-4, with D unclear. This CDR3 region has 14 residues. Trimming shortened V by 7 bases and J by 2 bases, and 11 bases separated the two germline ends. Germline V gene data show CDR1 as MNHNS and CDR2 as SASEGT. CDR3 residues: CASTLRGTNEKLFF. CDR3 bases: TGTGCCAGCACCTTAAGAGGGACTAATGAAAAACTGTTTTTT.

The genes are TRBV19 and TRBJ1-6, with TRBD1 identical over 7 bases. Looked up from germline, CDR1 is LNHDA and CDR2 is SQIVND (reference sequence). Trimming cost V 11 bases and J 5 bases; bases outside gene matches: 3. This CDR3 has 12 residues. CDR3: CAGGTDNSPLHF. In nucleotides, the CDR3 is TGTGCCGGAGGGACAGATAATTCACCCCTCCACTTT.

CDR3 DNA sequence: TGTGCCAGCTACGACAGGGGTGGAAGAAACACTGAAGCTTTCTTT. The encoded protein is CASYDRGGRNTEAFF. The J gene is TRBJ1-1, the V gene TRBV27, with 8 bases fitting TRBD1. The V gene's germline CDR1 is MNHEY and CDR2 SMNVEV (reference sequence). The junction had 10 bases not matched to a gene; V was cut back by 8 bases and J by 2 bases. CDR3 length: 15 amino acids.

This clone was picked up a small number of times. The rearrangement links TRBV29-1 to TRBJ1-5; tentative D call: TRBD1 (5 bases). The germline V gene has CDR1 SQVTM and CDR2 ANQGSEA. V shed 6 bases and J shed 6 bases, with 18 bases lying between them. CDR3 size: 14 residues. The CDR3 reads CSVNLGGIGQPQHF. The CDR3 DNA reads TGCAGCGTAAACCTCGGGGGGATCGGTCAGCCCCAGCATTTT.

The chain recombines TRBV18 with TRBJ1-3; no firm D call. The CDR3 sequence is 14 residues long. The V end was cut by 2 bases, the J end by 0 bases, with 5 bases between. The germline V gene has CDR1 KGHSH and CDR2 LQKENI. The CDR3 DNA follows: TGTGCCAGCTCACCAGGTGACTCTGGAAACACCATATATTTT. Amino acid sequence: CASSPGDSGNTIYF. Looking up the rest from reference TRBV18 and TRBJ1-3 gives the full variable domain: NAGVMQNPRHLVRRRGQEARLRCSPMKGHSHVYWYRQLPEEGLKFMVYLQKENIIDESGMPKERFSAEFPKEGPSILRIQQVVRGDSAAYFCASSPGDSGNTIYFGEGSWLTVV.

The CDR3 region is CASSSAGEGGYTF. The CDR3 DNA reads as TGTGCCAGCAGTTCGGCAGGGGAGGGCGGCTACACCTTC. V is TRBV27 and J is TRBJ1-2, with D maybe TRBD1 (6 bases). Trimming cost V 4 bases and J 8 bases, with 14 bases left between them. The germline CDR1 and CDR2 sequences are MNHEY and SMNVEV (reference sequence). This CDR3 contains 13 residues.

This chain uses TRBV4-3 with TRBJ2-3; D could derive from TRBD1 or TRBD2 (6 bases each). Germline CDR1 and CDR2: LGHNA and YSLEER. The V end was cut by 0 bases, the J end by 6 bases, with 13 bases between. CDR3 length: 15 amino acids. CDR3 protein: CASSQEGGAFDTQYF. CDR3 DNA: TGCGCCAGCAGCCAAGAGGGGGGCGCTTTCGATACGCAGTATTTT.

This clone was seen more than once but under ten times. V and J are TRBV7-2 and TRBJ2-2; D might be TRBD2 (6 bases). Germline loops: CDR1 SGHTA, CDR2 FQGNSA. This CDR3 is built from 15 residues. V shed 5 bases and J shed 4 bases, with 14 bases lying between them. The CDR3 sequence: CASSRAGGSTGELFF. DNA for the CDR3: TGTGCCAGCAGCAGGGCCGGGGGAAGCACCGGGGAGCTGTTTTTT.

The chain links TRBV19 to TRBJ2-7; D might be TRBD1 (7 bases). This CDR3 region has 15 residues. The germline CDR1 and CDR2 sequences are LNHDA and SQIVND (reference sequence). Deletions cut 0 bases from V and 4 bases from J, with 13 bases between. The CDR3 nucleotides are TGTGCCAGTAGTATAGACTACAGGGGAGGTTACGAGCAGTACTTC. This translates into CASSIDYRGGYEQYF.

This chain links TRBV28 with TRBJ2-7, with 9 bases identical to TRBD2. Unmatched junction bases numbered 5, after V lost 8 bases and J lost 3 bases. This CDR3 has 13 residues. CDR1 and CDR2 from the germline V gene are MDHEN and SYDVKM. In DNA, the CDR3 is TGTGCCAGCGGTAGCGGGGGAAGCTACGAGCAGTACTTC. This sequence encodes CASGSGGSYEQYF.

The chain couples TRBV5-1 to TRBJ1-2, with TRBD1 identical over 9 bases. CDR1 and CDR2 from the germline V gene are SGHRS and YFSETQ. This CDR3 spans 14 amino acids. V trimming: 3 bases; J trimming: 6 bases; junction bases outside the gene matches: 6. CDR3 coding DNA: TGCGCCAGCAGCTGGGACAGGGAGAATCATGGCTACACCTTC. It yields the protein CASSWDRENHGYTF.